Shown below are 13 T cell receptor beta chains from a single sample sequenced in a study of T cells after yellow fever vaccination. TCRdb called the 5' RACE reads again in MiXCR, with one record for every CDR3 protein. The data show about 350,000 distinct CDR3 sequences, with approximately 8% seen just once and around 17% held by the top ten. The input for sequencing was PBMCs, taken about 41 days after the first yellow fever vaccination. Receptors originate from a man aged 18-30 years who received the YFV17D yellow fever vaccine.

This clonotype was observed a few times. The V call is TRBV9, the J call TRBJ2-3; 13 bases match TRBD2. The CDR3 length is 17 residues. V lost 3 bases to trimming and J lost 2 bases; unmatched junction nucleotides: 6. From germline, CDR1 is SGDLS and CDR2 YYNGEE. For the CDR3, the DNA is TGTGCCAGCAGCGAATCGGGACTAGCGGGGACCACAGATACGCAGTATTTT. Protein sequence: CASSESGLAGTTDTQYF.

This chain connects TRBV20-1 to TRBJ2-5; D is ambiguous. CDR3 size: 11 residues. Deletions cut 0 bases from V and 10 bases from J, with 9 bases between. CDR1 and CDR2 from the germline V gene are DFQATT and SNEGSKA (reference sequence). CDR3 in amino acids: CSARDSRLQYF. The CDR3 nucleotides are TGCAGTGCTAGAGATTCGAGACTCCAGTACTTC.

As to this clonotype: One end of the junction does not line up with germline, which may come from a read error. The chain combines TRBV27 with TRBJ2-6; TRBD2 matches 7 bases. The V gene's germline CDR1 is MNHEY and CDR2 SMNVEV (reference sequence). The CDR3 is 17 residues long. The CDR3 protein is CASSFWGGLSGANVLSF. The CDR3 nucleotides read TGTGCCAGCAGTTTTTGGGGGGGACTCTCTGGGGCCAACGTCCTGTCTTTC.

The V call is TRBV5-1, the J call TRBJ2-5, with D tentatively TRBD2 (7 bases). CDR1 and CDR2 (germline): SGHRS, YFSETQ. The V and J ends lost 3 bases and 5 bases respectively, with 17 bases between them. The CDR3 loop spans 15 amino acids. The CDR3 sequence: CASSSTGGLEETQYF. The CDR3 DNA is TGCGCCAGCAGCTCCACCGGGGGGCTGGAGGAGACCCAGTACTTC.

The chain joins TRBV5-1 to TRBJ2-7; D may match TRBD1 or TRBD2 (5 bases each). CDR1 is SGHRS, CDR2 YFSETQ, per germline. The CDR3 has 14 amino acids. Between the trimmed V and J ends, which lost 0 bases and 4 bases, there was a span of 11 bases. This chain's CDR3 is CASSLAGRIYEQYF. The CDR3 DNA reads TGCGCCAGCAGCTTGGCAGGGAGAATATACGAGCAGTACTTC.

The CDR3 nucleotides read TGTGCCAGCAGTGAGAGCGACAGGCGCTTCTATAATTCACCCCTCCACTTT. Encoded protein: CASSESDRRFYNSPLHF. The V and J genes are TRBV6-1 and TRBJ1-6, with a weak D call TRBD1 (6 bases). The CDR3 covers 17 residues. The germline gives CDR1 MNHNS, CDR2 SASEGT. Between the trimmed V and J ends, which lost 3 bases and 3 bases, there was a span of 15 bases.

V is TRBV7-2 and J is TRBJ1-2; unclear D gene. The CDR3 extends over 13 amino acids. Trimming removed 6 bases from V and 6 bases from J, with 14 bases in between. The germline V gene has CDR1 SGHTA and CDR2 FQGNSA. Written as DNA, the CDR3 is TGTGCCAGCAGTCCTAGGATGGTTGATGGCTACACCTTC. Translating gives CASSPRMVDGYTF. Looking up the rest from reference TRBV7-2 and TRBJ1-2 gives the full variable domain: GAGVSQSPSNKVTEKGKDVELRCDPISGHTALYWYRQSLGQGLEFLIYFQGNSAPDKSGLPSDRFSAERTGGSVSTLTIQRTQQEDSAVYLCASSPRMVDGYTFGSGTRLTVV.

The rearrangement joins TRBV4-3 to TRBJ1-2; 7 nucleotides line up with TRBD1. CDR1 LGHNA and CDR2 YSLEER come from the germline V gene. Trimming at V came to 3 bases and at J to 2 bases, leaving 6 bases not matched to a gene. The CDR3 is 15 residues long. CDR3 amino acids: CASSQQTTGNYGYTF. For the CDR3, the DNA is TGCGCCAGCAGCCAGCAGACGACAGGGAACTATGGCTACACCTTC.

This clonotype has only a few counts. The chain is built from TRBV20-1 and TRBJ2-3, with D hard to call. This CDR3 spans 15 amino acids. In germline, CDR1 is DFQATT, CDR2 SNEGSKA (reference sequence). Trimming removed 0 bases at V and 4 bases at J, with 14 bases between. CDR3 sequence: CSARDRVEAPDTQYF. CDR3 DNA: TGCAGTGCTAGAGATCGGGTGGAAGCCCCAGATACGCAGTATTTT.

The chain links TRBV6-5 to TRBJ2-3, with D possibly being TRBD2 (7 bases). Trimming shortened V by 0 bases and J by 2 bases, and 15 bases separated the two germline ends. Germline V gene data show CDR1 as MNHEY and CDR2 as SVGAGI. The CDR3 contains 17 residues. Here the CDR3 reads CASSYSVGGELTDTQYF. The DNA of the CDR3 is TGTGCCAGCAGTTACTCGGTAGGGGGGGAGCTCACAGATACGCAGTATTTT.

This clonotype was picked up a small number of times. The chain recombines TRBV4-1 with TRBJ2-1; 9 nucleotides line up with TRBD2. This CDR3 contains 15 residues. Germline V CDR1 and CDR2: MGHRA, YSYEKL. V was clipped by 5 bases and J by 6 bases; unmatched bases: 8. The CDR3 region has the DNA TGCGCCAGCAGCTCACTGGCGGGGGGGCCCAATGAGCAGTTCTTC. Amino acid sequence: CASSSLAGGPNEQFF.

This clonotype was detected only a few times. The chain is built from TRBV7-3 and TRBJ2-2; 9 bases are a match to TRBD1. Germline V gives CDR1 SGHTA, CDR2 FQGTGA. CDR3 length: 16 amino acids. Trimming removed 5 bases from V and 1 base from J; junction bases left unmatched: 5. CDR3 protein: CASSPPGQGNTGELFF. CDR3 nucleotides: TGTGCCAGCAGCCCACCGGGACAGGGGAACACCGGGGAGCTGTTTTTT.

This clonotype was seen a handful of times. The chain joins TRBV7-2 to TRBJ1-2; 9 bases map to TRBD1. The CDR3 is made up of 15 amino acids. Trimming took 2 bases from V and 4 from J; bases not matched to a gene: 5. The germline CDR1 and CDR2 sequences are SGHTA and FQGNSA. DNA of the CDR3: TGTGCCAGCAGCTTACCCGGACAGGGGATCTATGGCTACACCTTC. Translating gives CASSLPGQGIYGYTF.